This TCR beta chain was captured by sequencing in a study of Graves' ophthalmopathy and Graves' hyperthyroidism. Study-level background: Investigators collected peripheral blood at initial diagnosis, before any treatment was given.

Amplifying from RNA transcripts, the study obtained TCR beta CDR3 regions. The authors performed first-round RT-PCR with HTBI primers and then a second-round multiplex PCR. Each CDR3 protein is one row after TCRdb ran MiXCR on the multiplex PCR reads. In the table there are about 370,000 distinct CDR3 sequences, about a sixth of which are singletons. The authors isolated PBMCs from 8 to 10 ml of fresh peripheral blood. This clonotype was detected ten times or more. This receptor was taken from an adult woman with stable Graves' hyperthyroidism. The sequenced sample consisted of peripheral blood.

This chain's CDR3 is CASSYPTRIAGNSYEQYF. The CDR3 nucleotides are TGTGCCAGCAGTTACCCCACGAGGATAGCGGGGAACTCCTACGAGCAGTACTTC. V gene TRBV6-2 or TRBV6-3 combines with J gene TRBJ2-7; 8 bases agree with TRBD2. The V segment lost 2 bases and the J segment 0 bases; nucleotides outside the gene matches: 12. The CDR3 spans 18 residues. Germline V gene sequence: CDR1 MNHEY, CDR2 SVGEGT.